The 29 T cell receptor beta chains below all came from one sample that was sequenced in a study of blood T cell repertoires in COVID-19 (dated by TCRdb to 2020 to 2022). Library construction relied on the immunoSEQ multiplex PCR assay. TCRdb took over this immuneACCESS table, retaining in-frame rearrangements with V and J assigned. Such tables are incomplete; in checked studies, under half of the missing clones stem from an unresolved V gene, and the remainder is unexplained. The sample table lists about 220,000 clones, just over 85% of them with a count of one. Under 15% of the sample is held by the ten biggest clonotypes. The specimen was PBMCs or T cells enriched from blood (not recorded which). These TCRs come from a woman aged 45-65 years with acute COVID-19.

The rearrangement joins TRBV30 to TRBJ2-1; TRBD2 aligns across 10 bases. The CDR3 has 15 amino acids. V shed 6 bases, J shed 9 bases, and the junction held 14 bases outside the gene matches. CDR1 is GTSNPN and CDR2 is SVGIG in the germline V gene (reference sequence). CDR3: CACGLAALSWGEQFF. Written as DNA, the CDR3 is TGTGCCTGCGGACTAGCGGCCCTCTCGTGGGGTGAGCAGTTCTTC.

The chain uses TRBV13 and TRBJ2-2; 12 bases are shared with TRBD2. The V and J ends lost 1 base and 0 bases, in that order; junction bases with no gene match: 12. The germline V gene encodes CDR1 PRHDT and CDR2 FYEKMQ (reference sequence). This CDR3 is 21 amino acids long. The CDR3 is CASSLDWDVLAGGPNTGELFF. The DNA for the CDR3 is TGTGCCAGCAGCTTAGATTGGGACGTACTAGCGGGAGGACCGAACACCGGGGAGCTGTTTTTT.

The chain has TRBV28 and TRBJ2-7; the match to TRBD1 covers 10 bases. Germline CDR1 is MDHEN and CDR2 is SYDVKM. This CDR3 has 15 residues. J was trimmed by 3 bases and V by 6 bases; bases with no gene match: 8. CDR3 amino acids: CASRPHGQGGYEQYF. The CDR3 DNA follows: TGTGCCAGCAGGCCCCACGGACAGGGGGGCTACGAGCAGTACTTC.

The chain combines TRBV6-5 with TRBJ1-1, with a possible D match to TRBD1 (5 bases). The CDR3 loop spans 15 amino acids. Germline V gene data show CDR1 as MNHEY and CDR2 as SVGAGI. V was pared by 6 bases and J by 3 bases, with 17 bases between. The CDR3 spells CASSSPTRGDTEAFF. Here the CDR3 DNA reads TGTGCCAGCAGCTCCCCCACACGGGGGGACACTGAAGCTTTCTTT.

The chain joins TRBV7-2 to TRBJ2-5; 10 bases are shared with TRBD1. Per germline, CDR1 SGHTA and CDR2 FQGNSA. Trimming at V came to 5 bases and at J to 4 bases, leaving 1 base not matched to a gene. The CDR3 has 13 amino acids. The CDR3 is CASSRDRGETQYF. The CDR3 region has the DNA TGTGCCAGCAGCCGGGACAGGGGAGAGACCCAGTACTTC.

V is TRBV10-3 and J is TRBJ1-1; tentative D call: TRBD1 (6 bases). Trimming left V 4 bases short and J 5 bases short, with 17 bases between. Per the germline V gene, CDR1 is ENHRY and CDR2 is SYGVKD. CDR3 length: 15 amino acids. The DNA for the CDR3 is TGTGCCATCAGTGGGGTGACAGGTCGGGTTACTGAAGCTTTCTTT. Its translation is CAISGVTGRVTEAFF.

Written as DNA, the CDR3 is TGTGCCAGCAGCCAGTGGGGAGTCAATGAGCAGTTCTTC. Amino acids: CASSQWGVNEQFF. The chain recombines TRBV7-9 with TRBJ2-1, with a possible D match to TRBD2 (5 bases). Trimming removed 5 bases from V and 6 bases from J, with 11 bases in between. CDR1 and CDR2 from the germline V gene are SEHNR and FQNEAQ (reference sequence). This CDR3 is built from 13 residues.

This chain joins TRBV3-1 (or the pseudogene TRBV3-2) and TRBJ1-2, with no clear D. Germline V gene data show CDR1 as LGHDT and CDR2 as YNNKEL (reference sequence). V was clipped by 2 bases and J by 0 bases, with 13 bases between them. The CDR3 length is 16 residues. For the CDR3, the DNA is TGTGCCAGCAGCCAACGCTCACAGTTAGCTAACTATGGCTACACCTTC. As protein: CASSQRSQLANYGYTF.

V is TRBV5-1 and J is TRBJ1-2; the match to TRBD1 covers 10 bases. Germline CDR1 reads SGHRS; CDR2 reads YFSETQ. V was pared by 0 bases and J by 8 bases, with 13 bases of the junction left unmatched. The CDR3 contains 17 residues. The DNA of the CDR3 is TGCGCCAGCAGCTTGGACGGGACAGGGGTCTTTCTGCCGGGCTACACCTTC. Its translation: CASSLDGTGVFLPGYTF.

The rearrangement joins TRBV6-5 to TRBJ2-6, with 8 positions matching TRBD1. Germline assignment: CDR1 MNHEY and CDR2 SVGAGI. This CDR3 region has 15 residues. Germline trimming cut 5 bases from V and 2 bases from J; bases unmatched to any gene: 2. The CDR3 bases are TGTGCCAGCAGTCAGGACAGGGCTGGGGCCAACGTCCTGACTTTC. It translates to CASSQDRAGANVLTF.

The CDR3 DNA follows: TGTGCCAGCAGCTTAGAGGAGGCTAGCGGGAGAAAGACCCAGTACTTC. Its protein product is CASSLEEASGRKTQYF. This chain connects TRBV11-2 to TRBJ2-5; TRBD2 matches at 10 bases. V dropped 0 bases and J dropped 6; count of bases not matched to a gene: 7. CDR3 size: 16 residues. From germline, CDR1 is SGHAT and CDR2 FQNNGV.

This rearrangement joins TRBV27 to TRBJ1-6; tentative D call: TRBD1 (5 bases). Germline V lookup: CDR1 MNHEY, CDR2 SMNVEV (reference sequence). Trimming took off 8 bases at V and 15 bases at J, with 11 bases between the two ends. The CDR3 contains 10 residues. CDR3: CASGGVVLHF. As DNA, the CDR3 is TGTGCCAGCGGGGGGGTAGTCCTCCACTTT.

The V and J genes are TRBV9 and TRBJ2-5, with D perhaps matching TRBD2 (7 bases). Germline loops: CDR1 SGDLS, CDR2 YYNGEE. V was clipped by 4 bases and J by 5 bases, with 21 bases between them. The CDR3 length is 16 residues. CDR3 amino acids: CASSLEGGVFSETQYF. The CDR3 DNA sequence: TGTGCCAGCAGCCTCGAGGGGGGGGTCTTCTCGGAGACCCAGTACTTC.

The chain joins TRBV5-1 to TRBJ2-1; TRBD2 matches at 7 bases. The CDR3 length is 17 residues. J gave up 0 bases and V 5 bases, and 11 bases lay outside the gene matches. The germline V gene has CDR1 SGHRS and CDR2 YFSETQ. The CDR3 protein is CASRLRPSGSSYNEQFF. CDR3 DNA sequence: TGCGCCAGCAGGTTGCGTCCTAGCGGAAGCTCCTACAATGAGCAGTTCTTC.

This clone came up once. J is TRBJ2-7 and V is TRBV6-1, with TRBD2 as a possible D gene (6 bases). The CDR3 consists of 14 residues. Per germline, CDR1 MNHNS and CDR2 SASEGT. V was cut by 3 bases and J by 3 bases, with 12 bases left in between. The CDR3 spells CASSEGGNYYEQYF. In DNA, the CDR3 is TGTGCCAGCAGTGAGGGGGGAAACTACTACGAGCAGTACTTC.

With respect to this clone: Other nucleotide sequences from this sample produce the same CDR3. The chain employs TRBV28 and TRBJ1-2; D remains unclear. The CDR3 loop spans 13 amino acids. The V gene lost 2 bases and the J gene lost 2 bases, with 6 bases spanning the gap. The germline V gene has CDR1 MDHEN and CDR2 SYDVKM. CDR3 DNA: TGTGCCAGCAGTTTAGACTCCAACTATGGCTACACCTTC. It codes for CASSLDSNYGYTF.

The rearrangement joins TRBV5-1 to TRBJ2-7; 7 nucleotides agree with TRBD2. Germline V gene lookup returns CDR1 SGHRS and CDR2 YFSETQ. With 2 bases clipped from V and 0 bases from J, the junction kept 8 bases outside the gene matches. The CDR3 length is 16 residues. CDR3 protein: CASSLTGTGGSYEQYF. As DNA, the CDR3 is TGCGCCAGCAGCTTAACCGGGACGGGGGGCTCCTACGAGCAGTACTTC.

The V and J genes are TRBV9 and TRBJ2-7; D not resolved. V was cut by 4 bases and J by 3 bases, with 11 bases left in between. Germline CDR1 reads SGDLS; CDR2 reads YYNGEE. The CDR3 runs to 13 residues. DNA for the CDR3: TGTGCCAGCAGCCAGACACCCTTCTACGAGCAGTACTTC. This sequence encodes CASSQTPFYEQYF.

J is TRBJ1-5 and V is TRBV7-9, with TRBD1 as a possible D gene (6 bases). The CDR3 is 15 residues long. Deletions cut 5 bases from V and 2 bases from J, with 13 bases between. Germline V gene lookup returns CDR1 SEHNR and CDR2 FQNEAQ (reference sequence). Written as DNA, the CDR3 is TGTGCCAGCAGCCGGACAGAAGGCGGCAATCAGCCCCAGCATTTT. Amino acid sequence: CASSRTEGGNQPQHF.

The V and J genes are TRBV6-2 or TRBV6-3 and TRBJ1-2; D possibly corresponds to TRBD1 (5 bases). Between the trimmed V and J ends, which lost 6 bases and 6 bases, there was a span of 20 bases. Germline-derived CDR1 and CDR2 are MNHEY and SVGEGT. The CDR3 length is 15 residues. Written as DNA, the CDR3 is TGTGCCAGCAGCCCGCTGGGGCTGGGGACTCATGGCTACACCTTC. This encodes CASSPLGLGTHGYTF.

V usage is TRBV9 and J usage is TRBJ2-7; weak D call: TRBD1 (6 bases). The germline gives CDR1 SGDLS, CDR2 YYNGEE. The CDR3 sequence is 17 residues long. The V end lost 1 base, the J end lost 4 bases, and 21 bases lay between the germline ends. CDR3 residues: CASSVSRGFSISYEQYF. In nucleotides, the CDR3 is TGTGCCAGCAGCGTAAGCAGGGGTTTCTCCATATCGTACGAGCAGTACTTC.

The chain links TRBV10-2 to TRBJ1-4, with TRBD1 matching 8 bases. Germline V gene sequence: CDR1 WSHSY, CDR2 SAAADI. V trimming: 6 bases; J trimming: 6 bases; junction bases outside the gene matches: 3. The CDR3 loop spans 13 amino acids. The CDR3 DNA follows: TGCGCCAGCAGGGACAGGGCCGATGAAAAACTGTTTTTT. Translated, it gives CASRDRADEKLFF.

There are a few counts of this clone. V and J are TRBV5-1 and TRBJ1-3, with 8 bases identical to TRBD1. With 0 bases clipped from V and 2 bases from J, the junction kept 4 bases outside the gene matches. Germline CDR1 and CDR2: SGHRS and YFSETQ. CDR3 length: 16 amino acids. The CDR3 sequence: CASSLDGRGPGNTIYF. For the CDR3, the DNA is TGCGCCAGCAGCTTGGACGGCAGGGGGCCTGGAAACACCATATATTTT. The full variable domain, its missing parts supplied by reference TRBV5-1 and TRBJ1-3, is KAGVTQTPRYLIKTRGQQVTLSCSPISGHRSVSWYQQTPGQGLQFLFEYFSETQRNKGNFPGRFSGRQFSNSRSEMNVSTLELGDSALYLCASSLDGRGPGNTIYFGEGSWLTVV.

The chain carries TRBV28 and TRBJ1-3, with a weak D call TRBD1 (6 bases). V lost 3 bases and J 3 bases, leaving 12 bases between the germline ends. Germline V gene sequence: CDR1 MDHEN, CDR2 SYDVKM. The CDR3 has 15 amino acids. The CDR3 loop is CASSFLQGYGNTIYF. The CDR3 DNA sequence: TGTGCCAGCAGTTTTCTACAGGGATATGGAAACACCATATATTTT.

The V gene is TRBV12-3 or TRBV12-4, the J gene TRBJ2-1; the D is unclear. With 2 bases removed from V and 13 bases from J, the gap between germline ends came to 12 bases. The CDR3 length is 12 residues. The CDR3 spells CASSLNRGFQFF. DNA of the CDR3: TGTGCCAGCAGTTTAAATCGAGGTTTTCAGTTCTTC.

The chain carries TRBV29-1 and TRBJ2-7; the D gene is possibly TRBD2 (5 bases). The ends were cut back, 6 bases at V and 2 bases at J, with 17 bases in the middle. The CDR3 is made up of 14 amino acids. Germline CDR1 reads SQVTM; CDR2 reads ANQGSEA. CDR3 in DNA: TGCAGCGTCGCCCAGGCTAGCCGCCCCTACGAGCAGTACTTC. Its protein is CSVAQASRPYEQYF.

The gene calls are TRBV28 and TRBJ2-5, with TRBD1 matching over 7 bases. This CDR3 comprises 13 residues. Germline-derived CDR1 and CDR2 are MDHEN and SYDVKM. Unmatched junction bases numbered 4, after V lost 2 bases and J lost 7 bases. The CDR3 spells CASSLRQGVTQYF. Written as DNA, the CDR3 is TGTGCCAGCAGTTTACGACAGGGAGTGACCCAGTACTTC.

The V gene is TRBV15, the J gene TRBJ2-3; D is unresolved. Germline assignment: CDR1 LNHNV and CDR2 YYDKDF (reference sequence). The CDR3 is 16 residues long. The V end was cut by 2 bases, the J end by 3 bases, with 15 bases between. The DNA for the CDR3 is TGTGCCACCAGCAGACGGCTAGTAGCTCAGACAGATACGCAGTATTTT. As protein: CATSRRLVAQTDTQYF. Looking up the rest from reference TRBV15 and TRBJ2-3 gives the full variable domain: DAMVIQNPRYQVTQFGKPVTLSCSQTLNHNVMYWYQQKSSQAPKLLFHYYDKDFNNEADTPDNFQSRRPNTSFCFLDIRSPGLGDTAMYLCATSRRLVAQTDTQYFGPGTRLTVL.

The rearrangement links TRBV18 to TRBJ1-5, with unresolved D. The germline V gene has CDR1 KGHSH and CDR2 LQKENI. The CDR3 is 13 amino acids. Trimming stripped 2 bases from V and 5 bases from J, with 7 bases between. Written as DNA, the CDR3 is TGTGCCAGCTCACCAACCACAGATCAGCCCCAGCATTTT. Translation gives CASSPTTDQPQHF.